This entry lists 27 T cell receptor beta chains sequenced from one sample in a study of blood T cell repertoires in COVID-19. TCRdb's copy holds only in-frame clones and misses some; the assay was immunoSEQ multiplex PCR. This sample has approximately 290,000 clones, with about 85% found just once. Sequencing input: peripheral blood. The receptors originated from a human donor with COVID-19, enrolled during active disease. The donor label of this sample is uncertain.

The chain uses TRBV29-1 and TRBJ1-5, with D possibly matching TRBD1 (6 bases). Trimming took 7 bases from V and 9 from J, leaving 19 bases between them. Germline loops: CDR1 SQVTM, CDR2 ANQGSEA. This CDR3 region has 13 residues. CDR3 region: CSAVFTTGSPQHF. For the CDR3, the DNA is TGCAGCGCTGTATTTACCACAGGGTCGCCCCAGCATTTT.

This clone has more than one count but fewer than ten. Distinct nucleotide sequences in the sample also encode this CDR3. This chain uses TRBV7-9 with TRBJ1-5; D is undetermined. CDR1 is SEHNR and CDR2 is FQNEAQ in the germline V gene (reference sequence). The CDR3 sequence is 12 residues long. Trimming took off 3 bases at V and 5 bases at J, with 5 bases between the two ends. CDR3 in amino acids: CASSFEDQPQHF. The DNA of the CDR3 is TGTGCCAGCAGCTTTGAGGATCAGCCCCAGCATTTT.

The V call is TRBV4-3, the J call TRBJ2-3; possibly TRBD2 for D (6 bases). The CDR3 extends over 17 amino acids. Trimming pared 1 base from V and 0 bases from J, leaving 14 bases between. Germline-derived CDR1 and CDR2 are LGHNA and YSLEER. The CDR3 is CASSQGPGAGSTDTQYF. The DNA of the CDR3 is TGCGCCAGCAGCCAAGGCCCCGGGGCGGGAAGCACAGATACGCAGTATTTT.

The rearrangement links TRBV7-2 to TRBJ2-4; 9 nucleotides agree with TRBD1. There are 14 residues in the CDR3. From germline, CDR1 is SGHTA and CDR2 FQGNSA. J was trimmed by 7 bases and V by 5 bases; bases with no gene match: 6. The CDR3 nucleotides are TGTGCCAGCAGCACGCCGACAGGGGGGAACATTCAGTACTTC. Protein sequence: CASSTPTGGNIQYF.

This chain links TRBV5-1 with TRBJ1-2; D gene unclear. The CDR3 is 13 amino acids. Germline loops: CDR1 SGHRS, CDR2 YFSETQ. The V gene lost 4 bases and the J gene lost 6 bases, with 13 bases spanning the gap. This chain's CDR3 is CASSPIDKNGYTF. The CDR3 region has the DNA TGCGCCAGCAGCCCGATAGACAAGAATGGCTACACCTTC.

The chain has TRBV2 and TRBJ1-2, with TRBD1 matching 10 bases. Unmatched junction bases numbered 8, after V lost 8 bases and J lost 5 bases. CDR3 length: 14 residues. CDR1 is SNHLY, CDR2 FYNNEI, per germline. The CDR3 loop is CASEVGQGSYGYTF. The CDR3 nucleotides are TGTGCCAGCGAAGTGGGACAGGGGTCTTATGGCTACACCTTC.

The chain is built from TRBV15 and TRBJ2-1; D might be TRBD1 (6 bases). Deletions cut 5 bases from V and 4 bases from J, with 12 bases between. Per the germline V gene, CDR1 is LNHNV and CDR2 is YYDKDF (reference sequence). The CDR3 consists of 14 residues. This chain's CDR3 is CATSHRTAYNEQFF. In nucleotides, the CDR3 is TGTGCCACCAGCCACCGGACAGCGTACAATGAGCAGTTCTTC.

The chain couples TRBV9 to TRBJ1-4; no firm D call. This CDR3 is built from 14 residues. V dropped 4 bases and J dropped 8 bases, with 15 bases sitting between them. Germline-derived CDR1 and CDR2 are SGDLS and YYNGEE. The CDR3 here is CASSSQAGDEKLFF. The DNA for the CDR3 is TGTGCCAGCAGCTCTCAGGCAGGCGACGAAAAACTGTTTTTT. Full variable domain (rest looked up from reference TRBV9 and TRBJ1-4): DSGVTQTPKHLITATGQRVTLRCSPRSGDLSVYWYQQSLDQGLQFLIQYYNGEERAKGNILERFSAQQFPDLHSELNLSSLELGDSALYFCASSSQAGDEKLFFGSGTQLSVL.

The rearrangement links TRBV28 to TRBJ1-4; D call uncertain. The germline gives CDR1 MDHEN, CDR2 SYDVKM. This CDR3 comprises 15 residues. V was cut by 1 base and J by 2 bases, with 8 bases left in between. CDR3 loop: CASSLYGSTNEKLFF. The CDR3 bases are TGTGCCAGCAGTTTATATGGCTCTACTAATGAAAAACTGTTTTTT.

This clone was detected only once. The chain is built from TRBV28 and TRBJ1-5; D is possibly TRBD1 (6 bases). V lost 6 bases to trimming and J lost 2 bases, with 11 bases between them. Germline V gene sequence: CDR1 MDHEN, CDR2 SYDVKM. The CDR3 runs to 14 residues. The CDR3, as DNA: TGTGCCAGCAGGAAAGGGGGGGGCAATCAGCCCCAGCATTTT. It yields the protein CASRKGGGNQPQHF. Looking up the rest from reference TRBV28 and TRBJ1-5 gives the full variable domain: DVKVTQSSRYLVKRTGEKVFLECVQDMDHENMFWYRQDPGLGLRLIYFSYDVKMKEKGDIPEGYSVSREKKERFSLILESASTNQTSMYLCASRKGGGNQPQHFGDGTRLSIL.

This rearrangement joins TRBV18 to TRBJ1-3; D gene ambiguous. V dropped 2 bases and J dropped 0 bases, with 17 bases sitting between them. The CDR3 has 18 residues. Per the germline V gene, CDR1 is KGHSH and CDR2 is LQKENI. This chain's CDR3 is CASSPRAGGSSSGNTIYF. The CDR3 DNA reads as TGTGCCAGCTCACCAAGAGCGGGCGGGTCGAGCTCTGGAAACACCATATATTTT. Full variable domain (remainder filled in from reference TRBV18 and TRBJ1-3): NAGVMQNPRHLVRRRGQEARLRCSPMKGHSHVYWYRQLPEEGLKFMVYLQKENIIDESGMPKERFSAEFPKEGPSILRIQQVVRGDSAAYFCASSPRAGGSSSGNTIYFGEGSWLTVV.

The gene calls are TRBV6-5 and TRBJ1-1, with TRBD1 matching over 10 bases. The ends lost 5 bases at V and 7 bases at J; junction bases unmatched: 7. Germline loops: CDR1 MNHEY, CDR2 SVGAGI. This CDR3 has 14 residues. CDR3 region: CASSPGQGVGEAFF. In DNA form, the CDR3 reads TGTGCCAGCAGTCCAGGACAGGGGGTGGGTGAAGCTTTCTTT.

The V gene is TRBV7-3, the J gene TRBJ2-2; D possibly corresponds to TRBD2 (5 bases). The CDR3 sequence is 14 residues long. The V gene's germline CDR1 is SGHTA and CDR2 FQGTGA. V lost 5 bases, J lost 7 bases, and 14 bases lay in between. For the CDR3, the DNA is TGTGCCAGCAGCCCTGCTCGGGGTCACGGGGAGCTGTTTTTT. Translated: CASSPARGHGELFF.

The rearrangement uses TRBV3-1 (or the pseudogene TRBV3-2) and TRBJ2-1; 8 bases agree with TRBD2. Germline V gene data show CDR1 as LGHDT and CDR2 as YNNKEL (reference sequence). This CDR3 has 16 residues. The V and J ends lost 1 base and 7 bases, in that order; junction bases with no gene match: 9. The CDR3 bases are TGTGCCAGCAGCCAAGCTACGGGAGGGTCCCAGAATGAGCAGTTCTTC. This gives the protein CASSQATGGSQNEQFF.

In this sample, this clone turned up once. The DNA for the CDR3 is TGTGCCAGCAGCTTAGTTGAGTACAATGAGCAGTTCTTC. It translates to CASSLVEYNEQFF. The chain carries TRBV7-2 and TRBJ2-1, with unresolved D. Germline-derived CDR1 and CDR2 are SGHTA and FQGNSA. Trimming took 1 base from V and 4 from J, leaving 5 bases between them. This CDR3 has 13 residues.

The genes are TRBV5-1 and TRBJ2-1, with a weak D call TRBD1 (7 bases). Trimming took off 4 bases at V and 4 bases at J, with 15 bases between the two ends. CDR3 length: 15 amino acids. Germline V gene lookup returns CDR1 SGHRS and CDR2 YFSETQ. The CDR3 bases are TGCGCCAGCAGCCTCCAACCAGGGGGGTACAATGAGCAGTTCTTC. Protein: CASSLQPGGYNEQFF.

This rearrangement joins TRBV19 to TRBJ1-4; D is unclear. Germline values: CDR1 LNHDA, CDR2 SQIVND (reference sequence). This CDR3 has 13 residues. Trimming removed 7 bases at V and 14 bases at J, with 20 bases between. The CDR3 DNA is TGTGCCAGTAAGAGGCGGTCAGACCCCGTCCTGTTTTTT. The encoded protein is CASKRRSDPVLFF.

The chain employs TRBV7-2 and TRBJ2-7, with 15 bases aligning to TRBD2. The CDR3 runs 17 residues. Germline-derived CDR1 and CDR2 are SGHTA and FQGNSA. V was pared by 2 bases and J by 6 bases, with 8 bases of the junction left unmatched. CDR3 DNA sequence: TGTGCCAGCAGCTTACGGGGACTAGCGGGAGGAGGACCCGAGCAGTACTTC. It codes for CASSLRGLAGGGPEQYF.

V is TRBV5-6 and J is TRBJ1-1, with D possibly TRBD1 on 6 matching bases. Germline V gene lookup returns CDR1 SGHDT and CDR2 YYEEEE. CDR3 length equals 13 residues. The V and J ends lost 6 bases and 1 base respectively, with 10 bases between them. The CDR3 loop reads CASTDRQNTEAFF. The CDR3 bases are TGTGCCAGCACGGACAGACAGAACACTGAAGCTTTCTTT.

This clone has a single count. The rearrangement uses TRBV9 and TRBJ2-7; 8 nucleotides align to TRBD2. J lost 3 bases, V lost 0 bases, and 5 bases had no gene match. CDR1 SGDLS and CDR2 YYNGEE come from the germline V gene. The CDR3 extends over 15 amino acids. The CDR3 protein is CASSVGASGSYEQYF. CDR3 nucleotides: TGTGCCAGCAGCGTAGGAGCCAGCGGGAGCTACGAGCAGTACTTC.

This chain joins TRBV6-5 and TRBJ2-1, with 7 bases fitting TRBD1. The CDR3 runs to 14 residues. Germline V gives CDR1 MNHEY, CDR2 SVGAGI. V lost 6 bases to trimming and J lost 5 bases; unmatched junction nucleotides: 7. CDR3 in DNA: TGTGCCAGCAGCTCCCCCAGGGGGAACAATGAGCAGTTCTTC. Protein product: CASSSPRGNNEQFF.

The chain combines TRBV7-2 with TRBJ1-6; 7 nucleotides match TRBD1. Germline trimming cut 5 bases from V and 10 bases from J; bases unmatched to any gene: 8. This CDR3 contains 14 residues. Germline-derived CDR1 and CDR2 are SGHTA and FQGNSA. The chain's CDR3 is CASSLRQGGSPLHF. The CDR3 DNA reads TGTGCCAGCAGCCTCCGACAGGGAGGCTCACCCCTCCACTTT.

The gene calls are TRBV5-4 and TRBJ2-7, with 7 bases fitting TRBD1. Germline values: CDR1 SGHNT, CDR2 YYREEE (reference sequence). Losses at the gene ends were 0 bases for V and 0 bases for J; bases not matched to a gene: 3. There are 15 residues in the CDR3. The CDR3 protein is CASSLARGSSYEQYF. The CDR3 DNA is TGTGCCAGCAGCTTGGCCAGGGGGTCCTCCTACGAGCAGTACTTC.

CDR3 sequence: CASGAEDRASPLHF. CDR3 in DNA: TGCGCCAGCGGAGCAGAAGACAGGGCTTCACCCCTCCACTTT. V gene TRBV10-2 combines with J gene TRBJ1-6; 7 bases agree with TRBD1. CDR1 and CDR2 (germline): WSHSY, SAAADI. The CDR3 extends over 14 amino acids. J was trimmed by 9 bases and V by 8 bases; bases with no gene match: 10.

The rearrangement uses TRBV11-3 and TRBJ2-3; D is unclear. The CDR3 has 14 residues. The germline V gene encodes CDR1 SGHNT and CDR2 YENEEA. Trimming took off 2 bases at V and 4 bases at J, with 10 bases between the two ends. CDR3 bases: TGTGCCAGCAGCTTATGGAGCTCCGCAGATACGCAGTATTTT. Amino acid sequence: CASSLWSSADTQYF.

The gene calls are TRBV28 and TRBJ1-2, with TRBD1 identical over 9 bases. The V segment lost 4 bases and the J segment 5 bases; nucleotides outside the gene matches: 11. Germline CDR1 and CDR2: MDHEN and SYDVKM. CDR3 length: 16 residues. Written as DNA, the CDR3 is TGTGCCAGCAGTTCCTATGGGGACAGGGAAAAATATGGCTACACCTTC. This translates into CASSSYGDREKYGYTF.

The chain uses TRBV9 and TRBJ2-2, with D possibly TRBD2 on 5 matching bases. The CDR3 length is 15 residues. CDR1 SGDLS and CDR2 YYNGEE come from the germline V gene. The germline V and J ends were trimmed by 0 bases and 3 bases, with 9 bases remaining between them. The CDR3 DNA sequence: TGTGCCAGCAGCGTAGGGGAGTCCCACACCGGGGAGCTGTTTTTT. This translates into CASSVGESHTGELFF.